This T cell receptor beta chain was documented in a study of vaccination effects on CD4 cells after COVID-19. Clones were read by immunoSEQ multiplex PCR, and TCRdb kept only the in-frame ones, dropping some. The sample holds 50,000 to 75,000 clones, under 85% seen once. Upon completion of around eleven days in culture, CD4+ T cells were isolated. Half of the medium was exchanged for IL-2 medium on both days 3 and 7. As for this clone: Its antigen is unknown.

The CDR3 runs to 12 residues. Trimming took off 5 bases at V and 8 bases at J, with 10 bases between the two ends. Germline V gene sequence: CDR1 SNHLY, CDR2 FYNNEI. Source: CD4+ T cells from PBMCs cultured without peptide, taken before COVID-19 vaccination. V is TRBV2 and J is TRBJ2-1; D not certain. This receptor was taken from a human donor who had a prior SARS-CoV-2 infection. CDR3 protein: CASSPFTDEQFF. CDR3 nucleotides: TGTGCCAGCAGTCCCTTTACAGATGAGCAGTTCTTC. Complete variable domain (other parts from reference TRBV2 and TRBJ2-1): EPEVTQTPSHQVTQMGQEVILRCVPISNHLYFYWYRQILGQKVEFLVSFYNNEISEKSEIFDDQFSVERPDGSNFTLKIRSTKLEDSAMYFCASSPFTDEQFFGPGTRLTVL.